This T cell receptor beta chain is drawn from a study of T cell changes during pregnancy in multiple sclerosis. The V and J ends lost 6 bases and 3 bases respectively, with 11 bases between them. Germline loops: CDR1 MNHEY, CDR2 SVGAGI. The length of the CDR3 is 13 residues. Using immunoSEQ multiplex PCR, the repertoire was profiled, and TCRdb retains in-frame clones only, with some absent. The sample has some 60,000 clones, 90% seen once. This sequence joins TRBV6-5 and TRBJ1-1, with a weak D call TRBD1 (5 bases). This receptor was obtained from a female donor in good health, enrolled as a control in a pregnancy study. The sequenced sample was peripheral blood, obtained in the first trimester of pregnancy. As DNA, the CDR3 is TGTGCCAGCAGCCAGACAGTGGACACTGAAGCTTTCTTT. This codes for CASSQTVDTEAFF.